This T cell receptor beta chain is from a study of cytotoxic CD8 clonotypes in ibrutinib-treated CLL. Broader study findings: Public clonotypes proved infrequent, and on treatment they shrank or remained steady. A rise in clonality was seen at ibrutinib response, and a fall back toward baseline was seen at progression.

Concerning this clone: Its antigen is unidentified.

The V end was cut by 6 bases, the J end by 3 bases, with 5 bases between. The CDR3 extends over 11 amino acids. Profiled with immunoSEQ multiplex PCR; TCRdb holds only in-frame clones, not every one. Of hundreds of thousands of clones listed, 70% were seen once; the top ten hold roughly 5.8%. This sample comprised PBMCs, obtained after 12 months of ibrutinib treatment. The clonotype was recovered from a human donor with chronic lymphocytic leukemia. The chain couples TRBV6-7 to TRBJ2-5; D not certain. TRBV6-7 is an ORF; its function is uncertain. As DNA, the CDR3 is TGTGCCAGCAGGCCCGAAGAGACCCAGTACTTC. Its translation: CASRPEETQYF.